There are a few counts of the clone carrying this T cell receptor (beta chain). Its target is not known. The germline V gene encodes CDR1 MNHEY and CDR2 SVGAGI. This CDR3 spans 14 amino acids. The V end was cut by 5 bases, the J end by 0 bases, with 10 bases between. This sample was taken from a study of PD-1 blockade in classical Hodgkin lymphoma. Study-wide results and caveats: Newly diagnosed patients were reported to start with lower TCR diversity than healthy donors. Some patients started nivolumab under 1 year after ASCT, and they were excluded.

Data came from immunoSEQ multiplex PCR; TCRdb stores just in-frame clones and leaves some out. The sample records roughly 31,000 clones, around 71% being singletons. The patients all showed relapse after autologous stem cell transplantation, while their brentuximab vedotin exposure varied. The TCR sequence derives from a human donor with classical Hodgkin lymphoma. The sample was peripheral blood mononuclear cells (PBMCs), taken before the second cycle of nivolumab. The V and J genes are TRBV6-5 and TRBJ2-5; D gene unclear. Written as DNA, the CDR3 is TGTGCCAGCAGTGGACGGTGGTACCAAGAGACCCAGTACTTC. This translates into CASSGRWYQETQYF.